Listed below are T cell receptor beta chains from one sample, sequenced in a study of chemoradiotherapy in HPV16-positive cancers. Profiled with immunoSEQ multiplex PCR; TCRdb holds only in-frame clones, not every one. The sample has roughly 9,300 clones; around 66% are singletons. This material was collected from a patient who underwent chemoradiotherapy. The receptor set was obtained from a human donor with HPV-associated anogenital cancer. Both conserved end residues are part of each CDR3. D genes are given only for firm matches. Size tells how often a clone was seen (once, few, many) or the class of an expanded clone, and some rows leave it out.

TRBV2,.,.,TRBJ2-7,CASRGDGLTYEQYF,TGTGCCAGCAGAGGGGACGGCCTAACCTACGAGCAGTACTTC
TRBV5-6,TRBD1,.,TRBJ1-5,CASSSTGDPSNQPQHF,TGTGCCAGCAGCTCTACAGGGGACCCGAGCAATCAGCCCCAGCATTTT
TRBV19,TRBD1,.,TRBJ1-5,CASRLQGADQPQHF,TGTGCCAGTCGATTACAGGGGGCGGATCAGCCCCAGCATTTT
TRBV5-4,.,.,TRBJ1-6,CASSLRGDWNSPLHF,TGTGCCAGCAGCTTGCGGGGAGATTGGAACTCACCCCTCCACTTT
TRBV4-1,.,few,TRBJ1-2,CASSQDSPRGSNYGYTF,TGCGCCAGCAGCCAAGATAGCCCCAGGGGATCTAACTATGGCTACACCTTC
TRBV2,.,.,TRBJ1-3,CASSHRHPREGNTIYF,TGTGCCAGCAGTCATCGACATCCCCGGGAAGGAAACACCATATATTTT
TRBV27,.,few,TRBJ2-2,CASSLAGFFAGELFF,TGTGCCAGCAGTTTAGCAGGGTTTTTCGCCGGGGAGCTGTTTTTT
TRBV5-1,TRBD1,.,TRBJ2-3,CASSSQGARARPDTQYF,TGCGCCAGCAGCTCACAGGGGGCACGAGCCCGCCCAGATACGCAGTATTTT
TRBV4-3,.,.,TRBJ1-1,CASSQGQSATEAFF,TGCGCCAGCAGCCAAGGACAGTCGGCGACTGAAGCTTTCTTT
TRBV7-8,TRBD2,once,TRBJ2-5,CASSPGGSGGQETQYF,TGTGCCAGCAGTCCAGGAGGTAGCGGGGGACAAGAGACCCAGTACTTC
TRBV2,TRBD1,.,TRBJ1-1,CASSEWDRGMNTEAFF,TGTGCCAGCAGTGAGTGGGACAGGGGGATGAACACTGAAGCTTTCTTT
TRBV18,.,few,TRBJ1-2,CASSERQDPYGYTF,TGTGCCAGCTCTGAAAGACAGGACCCCTATGGCTACACCTTC
TRBV7-9,TRBD2,.,TRBJ2-1,CASSSTSGGAWREQFF,TGTGCCAGCAGCTCCACCTCCGGGGGGGCCTGGCGAGAGCAGTTCTTC
TRBV5-4,TRBD2,.,TRBJ2-6,CASSSEFGGGPSGANVLTF,TGTGCCAGCAGCAGCGAGTTCGGGGGGGGCCCCTCTGGGGCCAACGTCCTGACTTTC
TRBV6-1,.,.,TRBJ2-3,CASSGNQGGTQYF,TGTGCCAGCAGTGGCAACCAGGGTGGGACGCAGTATTTT
TRBV4-1,.,.,TRBJ2-4,CASSPFHSPAWDIQYF,TGCGCCAGCAGCCCTTTCCACTCACCGGCTTGGGACATTCAGTACTTC
TRBV13,.,.,TRBJ2-7,CATNTRSAYEQYF,TGTGCCACAAACACGAGATCCGCCTACGAGCAGTACTTC
TRBV5-6,TRBD1,.,TRBJ1-2,CASSLVTGGQGGYTF,TGTGCCAGCAGCTTGGTGACAGGGGGCCAAGGTGGCTACACCTTC
TRBV7-8,TRBD2,.,TRBJ2-5,CASSLRLAGQETQYF,TGTGCCAGCAGCTTAAGGCTAGCGGGCCAGGAGACCCAGTACTTC
TRBV5-6,.,once,TRBJ1-1,CASGQLDFEAFF,TGTGCCAGCGGCCAATTGGATTTTGAAGCTTTCTTT
TRBV27,.,.,TRBJ1-5,CASSLYGVSNQPQHF,TGTGCCAGCAGTTTATATGGGGTCAGCAATCAGCCCCAGCATTTT
TRBV7-9,.,.,TRBJ2-1,CASSTIYGREFF,TGTGCCAGCAGCACGATTTATGGGAGAGAGTTCTTC
TRBV28,TRBD1,.,TRBJ1-4,CASSQDRGNEKLFF,TGTGCCAGCAGCCAGGACAGGGGTAATGAAAAACTGTTTTTT
TRBV19,.,.,TRBJ2-3,CASSTRGGWDTQYF,TGTGCCAGTAGTACCCGGGGCGGGTGGGATACGCAGTATTTT
TRBV7-8,.,.,TRBJ1-4,CASSSRVPPEKLFF,TGTGCCAGCAGCTCCAGGGTCCCTCCAGAGAAACTGTTTTTT
TRBV11-2,.,.,TRBJ2-7,CASSLGGGALRRGEQYF,TGTGCCAGCAGCTTAGGGGGCGGGGCGCTCAGGAGGGGAGAGCAGTACTTC
TRBV7-2,.,once,TRBJ2-7,CASSSKPKGAEEQYF,TGTGCCAGCAGCTCGAAACCCAAAGGGGCGGAGGAGCAGTACTTC
TRBV4-1,.,.,TRBJ2-3,CASSQLDLIFTDTQYF,TGCGCCAGCAGCCAACTGGACCTTATTTTCACAGATACGCAGTATTTT
TRBV7-3,.,.,TRBJ2-1,CASSFGSGGPSYNEQFF,TGTGCCAGCAGCTTCGGGTCCGGCGGGCCCTCCTACAATGAGCAGTTCTTC
TRBV10-2,TRBD2,.,TRBJ2-3,CASDQRGGSDTQYF,TGCGCCAGCGATCAGCGGGGGGGTTCAGATACGCAGTATTTT
TRBV7-2,TRBD1,.,TRBJ2-1,CASSSRQGGEQFF,TGTGCCAGCAGCTCCCGACAGGGGGGTGAGCAGTTCTTC
TRBV18,TRBD2,.,TRBJ2-3,CASSTRTSGFTDTQYF,TGTGCCAGCTCCACCCGGACTAGCGGGTTTACAGATACGCAGTATTTT
TRBV5-6,.,.,TRBJ1-4,CASSLFRRASGDEKLFF,TGTGCCAGCAGCTTGTTCCGCCGGGCGTCGGGGGATGAAAAACTGTTTTTT
TRBV28,.,few,TRBJ2-1,CASIGRGNEQFF,TGTGCCAGCATCGGGAGAGGCAATGAGCAGTTCTTC
TRBV15,.,.,TRBJ2-2,CATSRGDRANTGELFF,TGTGCCACCAGCAGAGGGGACCGCGCGAACACCGGGGAGCTGTTTTTT
TRBV2,.,.,TRBJ1-1,CATSRGARTEAFF,TGTGCCACCTCAAGGGGGGCGCGAACTGAAGCTTTCTTT